This entry concerns a single TCR beta chain. This clone has a single count. It has no known antigen specificity. No clone much larger than this one lies a single base away; base qualities are absent. These data belong to a study of blood T cell repertoires in COVID-19 (dated by TCRdb to about 2020). Broadly, across the study: Samples from collaborators originated in the United States, Italy and Spain and spanned both the acute and convalescent phases of COVID-19. The material from the prospective study consisted of cDNA or gDNA derived from T cells, B-cell-depleted T cells, or PBMCs. Subjects who had been exposed to COVID-19, were actively infected with it, or had recovered from it provided the deeply sampled blood TCRbeta repertoires that made up the dataset. The repertoires were released in a freely available public database meant as a resource for research on the immune response to SARS-CoV-2. The samples were drawn from the first 160 participants of the ongoing ImmuneRACE study and from 1,254 subjects provided by 6 global collaborators. The sample metadata nearly always contained a de-identified subject ID, COVID-19 status, age in years and sex. HLA class I and class II types, where available, came from metadata supplied by the sample provider rather than from assay-based typing.

The germline V gene yields SGHDN for CDR1 and FVKESK for CDR2. The V and J ends are trimmed by 0 bases and 0 bases, leaving 18 bases between them. The CDR3 starts with the cysteine, ends with the phenylalanine, and has 20 residues. Just CDR3 DNA is preserved here, 60 bases in frame from base 1. TCRbeta CDR3 regions were amplified from genomic DNA by means of the immunoSEQ Assay, a bias-controlled multiplex PCR. On the study's bioinformatics: Nucleated cell counts per sample were estimated from amplification of reference gene primers within the assay. To quantify the absolute abundance of each unique TCRbeta CDR3 rearrangement, sequence reads were collapsed and filtered. For each sample, productive Simpson clonality was calculated as the square root of Simpson's diversity index over productive rearrangements. This immuneACCESS table, as held by TCRdb, lists in-frame sequences with V and J called but not all clones. Of the missing ones, under half trace to an unresolved V gene in checked studies; the others have no known cause. From that table come the V and J calls and clone size; the DNA was used to work out D and trimming. The sample table shows some 300,000 clones, and approximately 86% are seen once. The ten largest clones take up 1% to 1.5% of the sample.

On the study overall, not on this receptor specifically: How much clinical and demographic metadata was included differed by source and by participant, and the metadata was provided uncurated.

The collaborating institutions used their own protocols to collect whole blood in K2EDTA tubes. For TCRbeta analysis, collaborators shipped samples in one of three forms: frozen whole blood, isolated PBMCs, or DNA extracted from either of those sample types. The chain employs TRBV14 and TRBJ1-6, with the D gene not confidently named. The sequence was collected from a man between 65 and 79 years old with acute or convalescent COVID-19. Material for sequencing was peripheral blood. CDR3 reads: CASSQDRVGEGSSYNSPLHF. The DNA sequence is as follows: TGTGCCAGCAGCCAAGATCGGGTCGGTGAGGGCAGCTCCTATAATTCACCCCTCCACTTT.